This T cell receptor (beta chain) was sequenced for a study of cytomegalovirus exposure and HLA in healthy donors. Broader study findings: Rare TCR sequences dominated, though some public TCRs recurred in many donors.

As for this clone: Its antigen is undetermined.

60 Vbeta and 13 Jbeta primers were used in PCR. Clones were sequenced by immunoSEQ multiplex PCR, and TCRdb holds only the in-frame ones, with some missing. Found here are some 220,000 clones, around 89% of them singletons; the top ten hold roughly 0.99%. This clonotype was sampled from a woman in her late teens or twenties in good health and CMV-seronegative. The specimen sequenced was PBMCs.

The chain's CDR3 is CASSLDLGAYEQYF. The CDR3 nucleotides read TGTGCCAGCAGCTTAGACCTGGGGGCTTACGAGCAGTACTTC. The genes are TRBV7-9 and TRBJ2-7, with D possibly being TRBD1 (6 bases). This CDR3 region has 14 residues. The V and J ends lost 1 base and 4 bases respectively, with 11 bases between them. The V gene's germline CDR1 is SEHNR and CDR2 FQNEAQ (reference sequence).